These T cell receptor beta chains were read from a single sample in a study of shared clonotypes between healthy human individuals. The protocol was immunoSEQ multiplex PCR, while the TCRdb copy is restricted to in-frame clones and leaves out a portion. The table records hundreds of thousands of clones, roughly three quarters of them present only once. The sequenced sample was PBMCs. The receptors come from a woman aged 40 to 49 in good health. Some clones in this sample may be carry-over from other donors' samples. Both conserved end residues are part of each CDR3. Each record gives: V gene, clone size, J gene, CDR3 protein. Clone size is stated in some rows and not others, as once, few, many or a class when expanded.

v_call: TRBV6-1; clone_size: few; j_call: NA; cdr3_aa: CASSEQGEDEQYF
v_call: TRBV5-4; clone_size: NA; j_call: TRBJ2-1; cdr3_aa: CASSLGRGNEQFF
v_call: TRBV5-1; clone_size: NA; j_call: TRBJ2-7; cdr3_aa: CASSSRDRDYEQSF
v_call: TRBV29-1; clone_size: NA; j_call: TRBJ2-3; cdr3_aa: CSVRDLGGDTQYF
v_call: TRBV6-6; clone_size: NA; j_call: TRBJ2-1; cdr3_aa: CASSYLLAGNVHEQFF
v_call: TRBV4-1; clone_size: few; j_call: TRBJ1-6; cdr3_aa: CASGQGWVSPLHF
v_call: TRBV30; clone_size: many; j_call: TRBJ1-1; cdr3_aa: CAWSPRGSTEAFF
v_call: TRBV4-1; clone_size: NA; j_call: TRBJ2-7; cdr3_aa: CASSHPGQKYYEQYF
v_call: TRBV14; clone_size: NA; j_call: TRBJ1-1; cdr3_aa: CASSQDSGVWWKKAFF
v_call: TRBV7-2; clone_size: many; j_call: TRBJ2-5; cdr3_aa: CASSLASGIGETQYF
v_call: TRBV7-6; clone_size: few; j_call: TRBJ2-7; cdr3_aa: CASSPTQTGFYEQYF
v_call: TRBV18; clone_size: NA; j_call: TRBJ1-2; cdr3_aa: CASSPGSGGKSYGYTF
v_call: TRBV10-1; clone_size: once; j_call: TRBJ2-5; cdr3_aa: CASSESARGQETQYF
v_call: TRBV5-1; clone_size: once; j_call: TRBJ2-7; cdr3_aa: CASRGTGGASYEQYF
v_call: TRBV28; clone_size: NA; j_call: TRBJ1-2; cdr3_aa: CASSGPGQGASYGYTF
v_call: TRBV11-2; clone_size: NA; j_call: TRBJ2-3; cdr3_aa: CASSFLTQGSSTDTQYF
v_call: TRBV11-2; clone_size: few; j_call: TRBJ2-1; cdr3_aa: CASSFAGGIYNEQFF
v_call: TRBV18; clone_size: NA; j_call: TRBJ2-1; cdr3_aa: CASSPSRGSGRDNEQFF
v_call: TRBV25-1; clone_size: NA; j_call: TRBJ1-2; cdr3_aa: CASSDLLGMRGYTF
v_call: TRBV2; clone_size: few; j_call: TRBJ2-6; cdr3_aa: CASSLQGAGANVLTF
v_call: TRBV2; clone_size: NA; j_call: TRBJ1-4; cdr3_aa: CASSGSGANEKLFF
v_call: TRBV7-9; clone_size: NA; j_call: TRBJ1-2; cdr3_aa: CASSRSWDRVNYGYTF
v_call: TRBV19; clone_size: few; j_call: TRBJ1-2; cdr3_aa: CASSMDRDNYGYTF
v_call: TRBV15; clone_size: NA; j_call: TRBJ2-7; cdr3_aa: CATSGDYEQYF
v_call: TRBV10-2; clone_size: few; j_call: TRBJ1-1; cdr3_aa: CASGRADGTEAFF
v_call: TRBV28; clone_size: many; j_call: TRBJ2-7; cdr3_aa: CASSGQSWEQYF
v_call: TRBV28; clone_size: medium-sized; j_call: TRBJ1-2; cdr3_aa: CASSFGVDGYTF
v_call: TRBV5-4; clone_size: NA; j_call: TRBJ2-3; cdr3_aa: CASSLKAITDTQYF
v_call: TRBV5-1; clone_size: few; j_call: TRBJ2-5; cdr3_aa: CASSFYAGEGETQYF
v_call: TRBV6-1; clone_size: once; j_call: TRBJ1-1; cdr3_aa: CASTYLGDREAFF
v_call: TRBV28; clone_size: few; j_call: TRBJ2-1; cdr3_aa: CASSPPQGPNEQFF
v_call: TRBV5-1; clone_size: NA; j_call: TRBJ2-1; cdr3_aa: CASSAGTGGNEQFF
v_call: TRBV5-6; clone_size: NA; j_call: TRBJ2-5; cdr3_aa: CASSPTGGGGRETQYF
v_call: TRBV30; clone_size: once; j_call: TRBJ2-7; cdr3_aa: CAWSLGGSSYEQYF
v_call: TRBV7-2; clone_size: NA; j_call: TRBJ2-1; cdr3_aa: CASSLELGRGEQFF
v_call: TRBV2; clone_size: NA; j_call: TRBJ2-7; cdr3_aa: CARGRRNTYEQYF
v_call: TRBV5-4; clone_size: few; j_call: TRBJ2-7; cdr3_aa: CASSAGGDNGYEQYF
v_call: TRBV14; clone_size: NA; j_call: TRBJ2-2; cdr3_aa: CASSQEGHITGELFF
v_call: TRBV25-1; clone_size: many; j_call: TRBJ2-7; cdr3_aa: CASSEMGTGEISYEQYF
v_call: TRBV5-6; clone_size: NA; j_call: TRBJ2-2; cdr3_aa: CASSTGLANTGELFF
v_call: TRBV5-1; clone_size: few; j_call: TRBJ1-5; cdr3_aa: CASSLAGNQPQHF
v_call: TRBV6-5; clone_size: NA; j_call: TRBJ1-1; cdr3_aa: CASSYSGVGTEEAFF
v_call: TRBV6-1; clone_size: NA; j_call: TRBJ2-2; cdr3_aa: CASSEANTGELFF
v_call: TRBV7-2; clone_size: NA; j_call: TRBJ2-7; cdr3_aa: CASSLAGGASYEQYF
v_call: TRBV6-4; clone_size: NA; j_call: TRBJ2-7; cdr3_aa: CASSATGGLGEQYF
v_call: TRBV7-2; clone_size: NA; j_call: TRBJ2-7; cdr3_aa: CASSLGLAGAYEQYF
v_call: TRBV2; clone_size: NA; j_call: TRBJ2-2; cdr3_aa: CASSVGELFF
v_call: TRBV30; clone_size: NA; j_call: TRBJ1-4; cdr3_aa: CAWSRTGPNEKLFF